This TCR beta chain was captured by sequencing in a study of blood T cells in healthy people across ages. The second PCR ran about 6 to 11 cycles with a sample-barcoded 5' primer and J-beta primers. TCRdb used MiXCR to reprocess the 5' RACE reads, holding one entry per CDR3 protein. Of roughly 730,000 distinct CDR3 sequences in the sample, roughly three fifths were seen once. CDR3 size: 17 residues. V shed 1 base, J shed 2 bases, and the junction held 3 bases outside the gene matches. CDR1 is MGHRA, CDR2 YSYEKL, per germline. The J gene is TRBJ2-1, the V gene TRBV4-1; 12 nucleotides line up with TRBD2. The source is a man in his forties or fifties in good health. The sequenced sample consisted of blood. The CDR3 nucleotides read TGCGCCAGCAGCCAAGGCTCTAGCGGGGGGGCCTACAATGAGCAGTTCTTC. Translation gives CASSQGSSGGAYNEQFF.